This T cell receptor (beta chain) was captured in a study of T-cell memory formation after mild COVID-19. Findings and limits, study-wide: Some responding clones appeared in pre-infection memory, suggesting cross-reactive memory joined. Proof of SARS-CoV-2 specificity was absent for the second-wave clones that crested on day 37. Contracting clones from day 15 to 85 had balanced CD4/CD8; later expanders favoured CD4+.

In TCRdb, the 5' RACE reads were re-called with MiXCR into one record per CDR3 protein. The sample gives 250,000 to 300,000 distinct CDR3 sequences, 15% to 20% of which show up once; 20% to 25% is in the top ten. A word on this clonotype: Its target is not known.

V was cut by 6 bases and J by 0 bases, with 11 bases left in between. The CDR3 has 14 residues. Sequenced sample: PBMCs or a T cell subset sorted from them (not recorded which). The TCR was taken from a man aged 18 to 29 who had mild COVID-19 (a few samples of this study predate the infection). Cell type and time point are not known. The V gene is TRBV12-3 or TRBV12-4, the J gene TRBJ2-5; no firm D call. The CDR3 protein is CASSRRGYQETQYF. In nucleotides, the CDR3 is TGTGCCAGCAGCCGGCGTGGGTACCAAGAGACCCAGTACTTC.